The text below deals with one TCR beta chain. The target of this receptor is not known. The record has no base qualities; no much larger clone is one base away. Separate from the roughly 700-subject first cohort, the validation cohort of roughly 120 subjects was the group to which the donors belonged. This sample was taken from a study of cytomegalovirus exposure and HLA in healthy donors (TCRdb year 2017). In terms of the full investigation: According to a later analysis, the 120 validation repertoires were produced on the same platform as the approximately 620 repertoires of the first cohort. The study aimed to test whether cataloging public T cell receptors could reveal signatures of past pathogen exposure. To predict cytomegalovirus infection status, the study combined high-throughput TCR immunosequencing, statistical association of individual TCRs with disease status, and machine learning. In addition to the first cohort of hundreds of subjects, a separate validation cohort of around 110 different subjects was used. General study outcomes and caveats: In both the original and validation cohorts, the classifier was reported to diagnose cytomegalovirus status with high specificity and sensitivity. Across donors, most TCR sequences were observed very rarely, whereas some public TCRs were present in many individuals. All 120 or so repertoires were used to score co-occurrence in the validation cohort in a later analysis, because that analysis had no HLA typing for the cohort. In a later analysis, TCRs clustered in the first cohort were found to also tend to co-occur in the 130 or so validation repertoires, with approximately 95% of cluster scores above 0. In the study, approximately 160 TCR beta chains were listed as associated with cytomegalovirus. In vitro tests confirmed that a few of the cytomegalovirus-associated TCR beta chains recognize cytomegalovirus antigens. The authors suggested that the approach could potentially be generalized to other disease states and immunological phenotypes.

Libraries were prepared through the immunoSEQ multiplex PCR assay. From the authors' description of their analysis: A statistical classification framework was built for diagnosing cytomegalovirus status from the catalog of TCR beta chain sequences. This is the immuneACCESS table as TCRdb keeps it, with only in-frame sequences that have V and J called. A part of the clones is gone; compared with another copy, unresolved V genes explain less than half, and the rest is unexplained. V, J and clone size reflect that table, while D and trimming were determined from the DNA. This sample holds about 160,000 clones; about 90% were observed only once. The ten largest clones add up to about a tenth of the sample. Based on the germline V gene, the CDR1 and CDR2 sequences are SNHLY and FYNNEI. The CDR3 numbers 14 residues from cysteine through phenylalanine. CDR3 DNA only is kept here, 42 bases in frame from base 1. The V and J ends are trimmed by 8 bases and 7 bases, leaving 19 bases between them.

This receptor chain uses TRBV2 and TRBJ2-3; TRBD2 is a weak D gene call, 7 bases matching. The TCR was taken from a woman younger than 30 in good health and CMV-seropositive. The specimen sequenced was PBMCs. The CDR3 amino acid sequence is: CASAGDRSLYTQYF. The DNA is TGTGCCAGCGCGGGAGACAGGTCATTGTATACGCAGTATTTT.